The clone carrying this T cell receptor beta chain was counted between two and nine times. Per the original data handling: By means of reference gene primer amplification, nucleated cell counts were estimated. Method: immunoSEQ multiplex PCR; TCRdb's copy keeps in-frame clones and lacks some. For V, J and clone size, that table is used; D and trimming come from the DNA. This sample yields over 450,000 clones, of which roughly nine tenths are seen a single time; 0.8% to 0.9% belongs to the top ten. The sample originates from a study of blood T cell repertoires in COVID-19. The overall study: Sources were T cells, B-cell-depleted T cells, or PBMCs; the material itself was cDNA or gDNA.

Germline V gives CDR1 SGHRS, CDR2 YFSETQ. V shed 2 bases and J 4 bases; nucleotides not matched to a gene: 5. This CDR3 comprises 15 residues. The Seattle site enrolled patients during active infection and followed them longitudinally. This sequence originates from a man between 18 and 29 years old with COVID-19, enrolled during active disease. The sequencing input was peripheral blood. This chain links TRBV5-1 with TRBJ2-1; 8 bases agree with TRBD2. CDR3 region: CASSFNVAGYNEQFF. DNA of the CDR3: TGCGCCAGCAGCTTTAATGTAGCGGGATACAATGAGCAGTTCTTC.